Following are 12 T cell receptor beta chains from one sample sequenced in a study of T cells in women clearing cervical HPV infection. Here immunoSEQ multiplex PCR was the method, and the copy in TCRdb shows in-frame clones only, minus some. Recorded for this sample: under 40,000 clones. The sequencing input was blood buffy coat. The receptors originated from a woman aged 18 to 75 with a cervical HPV16 infection that either progressed to CIN3+ or cleared (not recorded which).

To note about this clone: The CDR3 is cut off 3 residues early in the read; its end comes from the germline J gene. This chain joins TRBV11-2 and TRBJ1-4, with 8 bases lining up with TRBD1. CDR3 length: 15 residues. The germline V gene encodes CDR1 SGHAT and CDR2 FQNNGV. J was trimmed by 8 bases and V by 4 bases; bases with no gene match: 9. CDR3: CASSSTGTGIEKLFF. Incomplete CDR3 DNA: TGTGCCAGCAGCTCGACCGGGACAGGTATCGAAAAA.

Regarding this clone: The read falls 3 residues short of the CDR3 end, and the missing part is taken from the germline J gene. The genes are TRBV20-1 and TRBJ1-5, with 7 bases lining up with TRBD1. This CDR3 comprises 12 residues. Germline CDR1 and CDR2: DFQATT and SNEGSKA (reference sequence). The J segment lost 4 bases and the V segment lost 6 bases, leaving 3 bases of the junction unmatched. CDR3 region: CSARTGNQPQHF. The CDR3 DNA, read in part, is TGCAGTGCCAGGACAGGAAATCAGCCC.

About this clone itself: The read is 3 residues too short to cover the CDR3 end, so that end is filled in from the germline J gene. The rearrangement links TRBV11-2 to TRBJ2-3; no firm D call. The V gene lost 2 bases and the J gene lost 6 bases, with 9 bases spanning the gap. The CDR3 length is 13 residues. The germline gives CDR1 SGHAT, CDR2 FQNNGV. Partial CDR3 DNA: TGTGCCAGCAGCTTATATATCGGGGATACG. It yields the protein CASSLYIGDT. The CDR3 in its entirety is CASSLYIGDTQYF.

About this clone itself: The CDR3 extends 3 residues past the end of the read, so its final part is completed from the germline J gene. The V gene is TRBV20-1, the J gene TRBJ1-1; a possible D gene is TRBD1 (5 bases). V dropped 0 bases and J dropped 4 bases, with 12 bases sitting between them. From germline, CDR1 is DFQATT and CDR2 SNEGSKA (reference sequence). This CDR3 contains 14 residues. CDR3 loop: CSARDSGGTTEAFF. The CDR3 bases that were read are TGCAGTGCTAGAGATTCGGGGGGGACCACTGAA.

The part of the CDR3 DNA that was read is TGTGCCACTGGACAGGGTGGAGTTTCGGGCAATCAGCCC. This translates into CATGQGGVSGNQP. The full CDR3 sequence reads CATGQGGVSGNQPQHF. V and J are TRBV19 and TRBJ1-5; 8 bases map to TRBD1. The read terminates 3 residues before the CDR3 end, so the remaining end is supplied by the germline J gene. The V gene's germline CDR1 is LNHDA and CDR2 SQIVND (reference sequence). The V and J ends lost 10 bases and 2 bases, in that order; junction bases with no gene match: 13. CDR3 length: 16 amino acids.

About this clone itself: The CDR3 end is not reached by the read, which stops 3 residues before it; the germline J gene fills it in. V and J are TRBV7-6 and TRBJ1-5; perhaps TRBD1 as D (6 bases). Between the trimmed V and J ends, which lost 5 bases and 4 bases, there was a span of 12 bases. The CDR3 covers 14 residues. CDR1 is SGHVS, CDR2 FNYEAQ, per germline. Incomplete CDR3 DNA: TGTGCCAGCAGCCGGACAGCCAGTAATCAGCCC. This translates into CASSRTASNQP. From start to end, the CDR3 is CASSRTASNQPQHF.

The covered CDR3 bases are TGTGCCAGCGTCTCCTTAGGGGGTCGGACTGAA. It encodes CASVSLGGRTE. The full CDR3 protein reads CASVSLGGRTEAFF. V usage is TRBV19 and J usage is TRBJ1-1; tentatively, D is TRBD1 (6 bases). The CDR3 end lies 3 residues beyond the end of the read and is filled in from the germline J gene. V was shortened by 9 bases and J by 5 bases, with 19 bases between the two germline ends. The germline V gene encodes CDR1 LNHDA and CDR2 SQIVND (reference sequence). The CDR3 sequence is 14 residues long.

A word on this clone: The missing CDR3 end, 3 residues past where the read stops, is filled in from the germline J gene. This chain uses TRBV30 with TRBJ1-2, with 12 bases identical to TRBD1. Germline CDR1 reads GTSNPN; CDR2 reads SVGIG (reference sequence). This CDR3 contains 15 residues. J lost 4 bases, V lost 1 base, and 4 bases had no gene match. The CDR3 loop is CAWSGDRGPFYGYTF. The CDR3 bases that were read are TGTGCCTGGAGTGGGGACAGGGGGCCGTTCTATGGC.

Concerning this clone itself: The sequence runs out 3 residues before the end of the CDR3; the remainder is reconstructed from the germline J gene. This sequence joins TRBV20-1 and TRBJ1-2; the D gene is possibly TRBD1 (5 bases). Germline V gene lookup returns CDR1 DFQATT and CDR2 SNEGSKA (reference sequence). The V gene lost 5 bases and the J gene lost 4 bases, with 17 bases spanning the gap. The CDR3 contains 14 residues. CDR3 bases read: TGCAGTGCTGAGACCCCAGGGAACGGCTATGGC. Protein sequence: CSAETPGNGYG. From start to end, the CDR3 is CSAETPGNGYGYTF.

Notes on this clone: The read terminates 3 residues ahead of where the CDR3 ends, so the germline J gene completes it. V is TRBV29-1 and J is TRBJ1-2, with 7 bases matching TRBD1. V gave up 6 bases and J gave up 4 bases; unmatched junction bases: 5. Germline V gives CDR1 SQVTM, CDR2 ANQGSEA. The CDR3 runs 12 residues. CDR3 amino acids: CSVRDRSYGYTF. Incomplete CDR3 DNA: TGCAGCGTCCGGGACAGATCCTATGGC.

As regards this clone: The CDR3 extends 3 residues past the end of the read, so its final part is completed from the germline J gene. This chain connects TRBV11-3 to TRBJ1-5, with a possible D match to TRBD1 (6 bases). Germline loops: CDR1 SGHNT, CDR2 YENEEA. V lost 8 bases and J lost 8, with 16 bases in between. The CDR3 has 13 residues. The CDR3 bases that were read are TGTGCCAGCGGCCTAGCGGGGGGCGAGCCC. Translation gives CASGLAGGEP. The complete CDR3 sequence is CASGLAGGEPQHF.

On this clone itself: The read stops 3 residues short of the end of the CDR3; the missing end is completed from the germline J gene. The chain couples TRBV30 to TRBJ2-4; 7 bases are a match to TRBD1. Germline-derived CDR1 and CDR2 are GTSNPN and SVGIG (reference sequence). The CDR3 loop spans 13 amino acids. CDR3 bases read: TGTGCCTGGAGCGCCATACAGGGGTTTGGT. As protein: CAWSAIQGFG. The full CDR3 protein reads CAWSAIQGFGQYF. Filled out from reference TRBV30 and TRBJ2-4, the complete variable domain reads SQTIHQWPATLVQPVGSPLSLECTVEGTSNPNLYWYRQAAGRGLQLLFYSVGIGQISSEVPQNLSASRPQDRQFILSSKKLLLSDSGFYLCAWSAIQGFGQYFGAGTRLSVL.